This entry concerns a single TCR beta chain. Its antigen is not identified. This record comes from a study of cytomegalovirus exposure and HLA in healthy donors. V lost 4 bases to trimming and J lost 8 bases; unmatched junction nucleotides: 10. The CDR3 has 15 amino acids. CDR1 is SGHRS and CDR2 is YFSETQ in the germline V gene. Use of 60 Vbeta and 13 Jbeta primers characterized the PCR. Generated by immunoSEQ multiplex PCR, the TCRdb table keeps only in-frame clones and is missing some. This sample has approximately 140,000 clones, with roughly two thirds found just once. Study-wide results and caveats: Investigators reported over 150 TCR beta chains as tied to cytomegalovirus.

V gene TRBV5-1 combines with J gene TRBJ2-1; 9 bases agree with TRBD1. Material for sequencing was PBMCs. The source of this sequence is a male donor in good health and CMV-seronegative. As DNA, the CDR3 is TGCGCCAGCAGCGGGAACAGGGGGCCTATGGATGAGCAGTTCTTC. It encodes CASSGNRGPMDEQFF.